This TCR beta chain was captured in a study of chemoradiotherapy in HPV16-positive cancers. Over chemoradiotherapy, repertoires were sampled more than once. Study-wide findings and caveats: During treatment, candidate HPV-specific clones and E7-related motifs expanded in tumor. HPV-responsive T-cell expansion during chemoradiotherapy was linked to improved recurrence-free survival in HPV16-positive patients. Only a couple of HPV16-positive patients supplied the functional HPV-specificity definition.

V was cut by 3 bases and J by 9 bases, with 15 bases left in between. The CDR3 has 14 residues. Germline V gene sequence: CDR1 LNHDA, CDR2 SQIVND (reference sequence). Of note for this clone: The antigen remains unidentified.

Clones were sequenced by immunoSEQ multiplex PCR, and TCRdb holds only the in-frame ones, with some missing. Of several thousand clones listed, over 60% are singletons. The chain has TRBV19 and TRBJ2-1, with D perhaps assigned TRBD1 or TRBD2 (6 bases each). Specimen collection occurred from a patient who underwent chemoradiotherapy. This TCR derives from a human donor with HPV-associated anogenital cancer. CDR3 amino acids: CASSMRGEQGEQFF. CDR3 nucleotide sequence: TGTGCCAGTAGTATGAGGGGGGAACAGGGTGAGCAGTTCTTC.